Presented here are 9 T cell receptor beta chains from one specimen sequenced in a study of molecular identifiers for immune sequencing clone quantification. TCRdb fed the PCR reads into MiXCR, producing one record per CDR3 protein. The table lists 490,000 or so distinct CDR3 sequences, around 23% of them singletons, with 0.76% in the top ten. The sample consisted of naive CD8+ T cells from blood, with Jurkat cell RNA spiked in. The subset: FACS-sorted CD8+CD4-CCR7+CD45RA+ naive T cells. The receptors were gathered from a human donor in good health. Some libraries in this study had Jurkat cell RNA spiked in.

This clonotype turned up a few times. The rearrangement joins TRBV19 to TRBJ2-7; no firm D call. Trimming removed 5 bases from V and 6 bases from J, with 8 bases in between. The length of the CDR3 is 11 residues. In germline, CDR1 is LNHDA, CDR2 SQIVND (reference sequence). The CDR3 coding sequence is TGTGCCAGTAGTGACGCCCTCGAGCAGTACTTC. It yields the protein CASSDALEQYF.

This clonotype was counted at least ten times. The chain combines TRBV5-1 with TRBJ1-4; weak D call: TRBD1 (5 bases). The germline gives CDR1 SGHRS, CDR2 YFSETQ. Trimming shortened V by 5 bases and J by 7 bases, and 18 bases separated the two germline ends. This CDR3 is 15 amino acids long. CDR3 residues: CASSSTGPPGEKLFF. The CDR3 nucleotides read TGCGCCAGCAGTTCGACGGGGCCGCCGGGTGAAAAACTGTTTTTT.

This clonotype was picked up many times. J is TRBJ2-2 and V is TRBV30; unclear D gene. The germline V and J ends were trimmed by 5 bases and 3 bases, with 4 bases remaining between them. This CDR3 has 11 residues. The germline V gene encodes CDR1 GTSNPN and CDR2 SVGIG (reference sequence). The CDR3 bases are TGTGCCTGGCAGTACACCGGGGAGCTGTTTTTT. It is translated as CAWQYTGELFF.

The rearrangement links TRBV20-1 to TRBJ1-1; maybe TRBD1 (5 bases). Germline assignment: CDR1 DFQATT and CDR2 SNEGSKA (reference sequence). Trimming took off 6 bases at V and 0 bases at J, with 11 bases between the two ends. CDR3 length equals 13 residues. This chain's CDR3 is CSAGDRMNTEAFF. The CDR3 nucleotides are TGCAGTGCCGGGGACCGTATGAACACTGAAGCTTTCTTT.

This chain connects TRBV5-6 to TRBJ2-3; 7 positions agree with TRBD1. CDR1 and CDR2 (germline): SGHDT, YYEEEE. This CDR3 is built from 16 residues. V gave up 6 bases and J gave up 2 bases; unmatched junction bases: 12. This CDR3 is CASTTRQGSYTDTQYF. CDR3 DNA sequence: TGTGCCAGCACCACCAGACAGGGCTCTTACACAGATACGCAGTATTTT. Supplemented by reference TRBV5-6 and TRBJ2-3, the full variable domain reads DAGVTQSPTHLIKTRGQQVTLRCSPKSGHDTVSWYQQALGQGPQFIFQYYEEEERQRGNFPDRFSGHQFPNYSSELNVNALLLGDSALYLCASTTRQGSYTDTQYFGPGTRLTVL.

The chain employs TRBV5-6 and TRBJ2-5; 7 bases are a match to TRBD2. The CDR3 totals 14 residues. Unmatched junction bases numbered 10, after V lost 1 base and J lost 10 bases. Looked up from germline, CDR1 is SGHDT and CDR2 is YYEEEE. The CDR3: CASSLMTSRLFQYF. The DNA for the CDR3 is TGTGCCAGCAGCTTGATGACTAGCCGGTTGTTCCAGTACTTC. Complete variable domain (other parts from reference TRBV5-6 and TRBJ2-5): DAGVTQSPTHLIKTRGQQVTLRCSPKSGHDTVSWYQQALGQGPQFIFQYYEEEERQRGNFPDRFSGHQFPNYSSELNVNALLLGDSALYLCASSLMTSRLFQYFGPGTRLLVL.

The V call is TRBV20-1, the J call TRBJ1-3; maybe TRBD1 (6 bases). Trimming stripped 2 bases from V and 0 bases from J, with 8 bases between. Germline-derived CDR1 and CDR2 are DFQATT and SNEGSKA (reference sequence). The length of the CDR3 is 14 residues. CDR3 in DNA: TGCAGTGCTAGACTACAGGGCTCTGGAAACACCATATATTTT. As protein: CSARLQGSGNTIYF.

This chain uses TRBV12-3 or TRBV12-4 with TRBJ2-4; 9 bases align to TRBD2. There are 15 residues in the CDR3. V was pared by 6 bases and J by 12 bases, with 15 bases of the junction left unmatched. The CDR3 loop is CASSISWWGGGDQYF. CDR3 nucleotides: TGTGCCAGCAGCATCAGTTGGTGGGGCGGGGGGGATCAGTACTTC.

This clonotype appeared a few times. This sequence joins TRBV21-1 and TRBJ1-5; the listed D gene, TRBD1, was not tested against the DNA. TRBV21-1 is a recognized pseudogene. This CDR3 has 16 residues. CDR3 residues: CASSKVTGAGNQPQHF. The CDR3 DNA is TGTGCCAGCAGCAAAGTTACGGGGGCCGGGAATCAGCCCCAGCATTTT.